Included here is one TCR beta chain sequence, with context. The record originates from a study of blood T cell repertoires in COVID-19. The overall study: Acute and convalescent COVID-19 specimens originated in the United States, Italy and Spain. From T cells, B-cell-depleted T cells, or PBMCs came the material, which was cDNA or gDNA.

Using immunoSEQ multiplex PCR, the repertoire was profiled, and TCRdb retains in-frame clones only, with some absent. The sample shows approximately 220,000 clones, approximately 86% of them seen only once. The CDR3 runs to 15 residues. Germline CDR1 is PRHDT and CDR2 is FYEKMQ (reference sequence). After removal of 1 base from V and 6 bases from J, the junction contained 8 bases not matched to a gene. The sequencing sample was made of peripheral blood. V is TRBV13 and J is TRBJ1-1, with 7 bases identical to TRBD1. The sequence came from a man in his sixties with acute or convalescent COVID-19. The CDR3 sequence is CASSLEGGSVPEAFF. The CDR3 DNA sequence: TGTGCCAGCAGCTTAGAAGGGGGCAGTGTCCCTGAAGCTTTCTTT.